Shown below are 2 T cell receptor beta chains from a single sample sequenced in a study of OX40 agonist ivuxolimab in advanced cancers. Some clones are missing from TCRdb's copy, which holds only in-frame ones; the method was immunoSEQ multiplex PCR. The table has tens of thousands of clones, about 93% seen once. Sample: CD4+ or CD8+ T cells sorted from blood, taken in a trial of the OX40 agonist ivuxolimab. These receptor sequences come from an adult with an advanced solid tumor such as melanoma, head and neck, liver or kidney cancer.

Points on this clone: One end of the junction varies from germline; a read error may be responsible. The rearrangement links TRBV2 to TRBJ1-2; D ambiguous. The CDR3 has 9 amino acids. CDR1 and CDR2 (germline): SNHLY, FYNNEI. CDR3 sequence: CASSEALVF. CDR3 DNA sequence: TGTGCCAGCAGTGAAGCGCTTGTATTC. Based on the CDR3 plus reference TRBV2 and TRBJ1-2, the full variable domain is EPEVTQTPSHQVTQMGQEVILRCVPISNHLYFYWYRQILGQKVEFLVSFYNNEISEKSEIFDDQFSVERPDGSNFTLKIRSTKLEDSAMYFCASSEALVFGSGTRLTVV.

The chain is built from TRBV27 and TRBJ2-7; D is possibly TRBD1 or TRBD2 (5 bases each). The CDR3 consists of 15 residues. Looked up from germline, CDR1 is MNHEY and CDR2 is SMNVEV (reference sequence). Trimming cost V 5 bases and J 6 bases, with 20 bases left between them. The CDR3 nucleotides read TGTGCCAGCAGTCTTGGTTCCGGGGCAGGCGGCGAGCAGTACTTC. Translating it yields CASSLGSGAGGEQYF.